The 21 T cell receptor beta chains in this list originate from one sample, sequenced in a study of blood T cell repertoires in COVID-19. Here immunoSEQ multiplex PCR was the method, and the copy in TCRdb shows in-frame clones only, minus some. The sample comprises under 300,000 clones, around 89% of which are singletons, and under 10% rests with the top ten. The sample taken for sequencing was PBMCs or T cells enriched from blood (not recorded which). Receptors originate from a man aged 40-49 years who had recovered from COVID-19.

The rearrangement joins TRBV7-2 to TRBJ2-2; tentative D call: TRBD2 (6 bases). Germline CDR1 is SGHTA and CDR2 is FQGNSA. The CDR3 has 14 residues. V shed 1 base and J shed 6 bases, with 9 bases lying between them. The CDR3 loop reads CASSLVRGPGELFF. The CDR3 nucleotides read TGTGCCAGCAGCTTAGTGCGGGGACCCGGGGAGCTGTTTTTT.

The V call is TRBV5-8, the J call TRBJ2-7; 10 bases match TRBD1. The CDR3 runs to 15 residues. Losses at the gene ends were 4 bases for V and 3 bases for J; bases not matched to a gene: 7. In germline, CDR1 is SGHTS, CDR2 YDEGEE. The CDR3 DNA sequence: TGTGCCAGCAGCGCATACCGGGACAGGGGCTACGAGCAGTACTTC. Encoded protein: CASSAYRDRGYEQYF.

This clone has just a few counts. CDR3 loop: CASSLQGALGNTIYF. The CDR3 DNA sequence: TGTGCCAGCAGCTTACAGGGGGCATTGGGAAACACCATATATTTT. The rearrangement uses TRBV7-6 and TRBJ1-3; 8 nucleotides match TRBD1. CDR1 SGHVS and CDR2 FNYEAQ come from the germline V gene. The CDR3 runs 15 residues. Unmatched junction bases numbered 4, after V lost 2 bases and J lost 4 bases.

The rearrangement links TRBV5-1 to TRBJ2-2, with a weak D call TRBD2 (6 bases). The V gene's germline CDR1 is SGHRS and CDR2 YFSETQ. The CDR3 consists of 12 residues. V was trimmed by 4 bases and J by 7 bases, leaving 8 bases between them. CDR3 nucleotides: TGCGCCAGCAGCCTCGGGGGCGGGGAGCTGTTTTTT. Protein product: CASSLGGGELFF.

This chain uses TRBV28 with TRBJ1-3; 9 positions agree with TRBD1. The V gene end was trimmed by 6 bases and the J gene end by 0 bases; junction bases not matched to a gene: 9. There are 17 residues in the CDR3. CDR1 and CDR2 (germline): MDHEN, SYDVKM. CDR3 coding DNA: TGTGCCAGCAGGGACCGGGACAGGGTTCTCTCTGGAAACACCATATATTTT. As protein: CASRDRDRVLSGNTIYF.

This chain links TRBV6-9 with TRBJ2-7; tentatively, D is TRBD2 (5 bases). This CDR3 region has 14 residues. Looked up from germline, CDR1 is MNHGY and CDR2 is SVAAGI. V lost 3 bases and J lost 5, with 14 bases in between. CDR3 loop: CASSYGNYIDEQYF. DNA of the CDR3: TGTGCCAGCAGTTACGGGAATTATATCGACGAGCAGTACTTC.

Here the CDR3 reads CASSQDWGGGYEQYF. CDR3 sequence (DNA): TGCGCCAGCAGCCAAGATTGGGGAGGGGGCTACGAGCAGTACTTC. This sequence joins TRBV4-3 and TRBJ2-7; weak D call: TRBD2 (7 bases). Between the trimmed V and J ends, which lost 0 bases and 3 bases, there was a span of 12 bases. Per the germline V gene, CDR1 is LGHNA and CDR2 is YSLEER. The CDR3 sequence is 15 residues long.

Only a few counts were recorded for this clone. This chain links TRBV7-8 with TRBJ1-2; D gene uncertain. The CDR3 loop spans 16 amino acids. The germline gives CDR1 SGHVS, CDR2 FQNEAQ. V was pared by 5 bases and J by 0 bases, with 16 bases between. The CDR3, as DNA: TGTGCCAGCAGCCGCCTGGCTCCGCTAGCTAACTATGGCTACACCTTC. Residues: CASSRLAPLANYGYTF. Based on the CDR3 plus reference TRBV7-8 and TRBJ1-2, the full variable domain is GAGVSQSPRYKVAKRGQDVALRCDPISGHVSLFWYQQALGQGPEFLTYFQNEAQLDKSGLPSDRFFAERPEGSVSTLKIQRTQQEDSAVYLCASSRLAPLANYGYTFGSGTRLTVV.

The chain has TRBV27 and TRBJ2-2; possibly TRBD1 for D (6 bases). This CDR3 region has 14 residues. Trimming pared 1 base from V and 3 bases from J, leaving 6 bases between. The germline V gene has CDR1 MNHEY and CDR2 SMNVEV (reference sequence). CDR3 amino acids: CASSLWTDTGELFF. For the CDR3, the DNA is TGTGCCAGCAGTTTATGGACAGACACCGGGGAGCTGTTTTTT.

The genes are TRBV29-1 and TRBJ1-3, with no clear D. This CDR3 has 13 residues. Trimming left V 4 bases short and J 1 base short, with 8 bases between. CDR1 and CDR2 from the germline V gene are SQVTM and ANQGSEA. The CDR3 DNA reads TGCAGCGTTGCACTTCGGTCTGGAAACACCATATATTTT. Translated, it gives CSVALRSGNTIYF.

The chain's CDR3 is CASSLYGGDYGYTF. In DNA form, the CDR3 reads TGTGCCAGCAGTTTGTATGGGGGCGACTATGGCTACACCTTC. The rearrangement links TRBV28 to TRBJ1-2; maybe TRBD1 (6 bases). The germline V gene has CDR1 MDHEN and CDR2 SYDVKM. CDR3 length equals 14 residues. V dropped 3 bases and J dropped 3 bases, with 11 bases sitting between them.

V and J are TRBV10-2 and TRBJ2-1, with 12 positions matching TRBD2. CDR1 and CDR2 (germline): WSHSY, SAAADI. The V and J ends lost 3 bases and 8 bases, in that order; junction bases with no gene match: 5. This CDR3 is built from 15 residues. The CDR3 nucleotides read TGCGCCAGCAGTGAATCTAGCGGGGGGGCCTATGAGCAGTTCTTC. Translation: CASSESSGGAYEQFF.

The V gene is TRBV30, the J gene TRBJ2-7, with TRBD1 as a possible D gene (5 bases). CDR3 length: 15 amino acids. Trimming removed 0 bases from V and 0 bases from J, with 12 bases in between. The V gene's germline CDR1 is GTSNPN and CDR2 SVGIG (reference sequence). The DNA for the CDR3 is TGTGCCTGGAGTGTACCTGGACACCTCTCCTACGAGCAGTACTTC. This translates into CAWSVPGHLSYEQYF.

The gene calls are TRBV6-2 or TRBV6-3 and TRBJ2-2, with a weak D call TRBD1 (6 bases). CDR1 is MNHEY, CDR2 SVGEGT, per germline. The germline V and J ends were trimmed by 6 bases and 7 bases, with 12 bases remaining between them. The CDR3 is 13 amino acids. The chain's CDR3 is CASSHQGGGELFF. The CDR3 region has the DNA TGTGCCAGCAGCCACCAAGGGGGCGGGGAGCTGTTTTTT.

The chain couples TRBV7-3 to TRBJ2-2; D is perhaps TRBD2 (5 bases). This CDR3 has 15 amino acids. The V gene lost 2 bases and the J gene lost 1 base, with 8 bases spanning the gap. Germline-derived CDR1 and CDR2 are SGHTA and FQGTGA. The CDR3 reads CASSLVGVNTGELFF. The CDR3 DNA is TGTGCCAGCAGCTTAGTGGGAGTGAACACCGGGGAGCTGTTTTTT. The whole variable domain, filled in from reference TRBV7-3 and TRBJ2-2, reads GAGVSQTPSNKVTEKGKYVELRCDPISGHTALYWYRQSLGQGPEFLIYFQGTGAADDSGLPNDRFFAVRPEGSVSTLKIQRTERGDSAVYLCASSLVGVNTGELFFGEGSRLTVL.

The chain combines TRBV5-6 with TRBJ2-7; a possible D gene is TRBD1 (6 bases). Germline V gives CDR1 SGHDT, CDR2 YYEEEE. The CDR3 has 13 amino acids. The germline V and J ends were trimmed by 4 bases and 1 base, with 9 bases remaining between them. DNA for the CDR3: TGTGCCAGCAGCATGGACAGTTCCTACGAGCAGTACTTC. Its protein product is CASSMDSSYEQYF.

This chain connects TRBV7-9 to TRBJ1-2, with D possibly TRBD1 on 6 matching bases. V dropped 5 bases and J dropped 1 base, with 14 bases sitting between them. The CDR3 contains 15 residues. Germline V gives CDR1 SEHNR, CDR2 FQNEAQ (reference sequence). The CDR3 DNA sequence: TGTGCCAGCAGCCAAGGACAGAGTTTTAACTATGGCTACACCTTC. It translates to CASSQGQSFNYGYTF.

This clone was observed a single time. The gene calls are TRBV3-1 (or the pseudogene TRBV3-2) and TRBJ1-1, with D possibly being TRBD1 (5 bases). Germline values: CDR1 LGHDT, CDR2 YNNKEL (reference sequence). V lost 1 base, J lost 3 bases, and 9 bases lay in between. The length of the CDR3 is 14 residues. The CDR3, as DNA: TGTGCCAGCAGCCAAGGGCAGGGATACACTGAAGCTTTCTTT. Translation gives CASSQGQGYTEAFF.

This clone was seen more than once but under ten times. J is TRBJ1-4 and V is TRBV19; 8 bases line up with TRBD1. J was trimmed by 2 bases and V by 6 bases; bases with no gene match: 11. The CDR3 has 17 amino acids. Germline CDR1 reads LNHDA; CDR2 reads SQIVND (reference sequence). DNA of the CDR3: TGTGCCAGTAGAAACTCTCAGGGGGCGCGGACTAATGAAAAACTGTTTTTT. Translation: CASRNSQGARTNEKLFF.

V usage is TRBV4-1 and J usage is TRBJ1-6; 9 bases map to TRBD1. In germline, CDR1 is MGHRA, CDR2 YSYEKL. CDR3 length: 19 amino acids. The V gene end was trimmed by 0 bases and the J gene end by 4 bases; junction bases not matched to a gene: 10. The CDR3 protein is CASSQDPRDRVGYNSPLHF. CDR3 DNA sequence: TGCGCCAGCAGCCAAGATCCCCGGGACAGGGTGGGGTATAATTCACCCCTCCACTTT.

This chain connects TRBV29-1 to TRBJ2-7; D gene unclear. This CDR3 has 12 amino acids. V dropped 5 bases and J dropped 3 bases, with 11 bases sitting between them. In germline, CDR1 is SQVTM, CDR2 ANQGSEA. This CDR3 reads CSVRVRNYEQYF. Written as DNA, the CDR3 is TGCAGCGTTCGGGTACGGAACTACGAGCAGTACTTC.